The 25 T cell receptor beta chains listed next were all sequenced from one sample in a study of T cell repertoires in cytomegalovirus infection. In TCRdb, the reads were re-called with MiXCR into one record per CDR3 protein. The sample holds under 250,000 distinct CDR3 sequences, 9% to 15% seen once. The sequenced material came from PBMCs. These TCRs come from a human donor in good health (CMV status not recorded). Some clones in this sample may be carry-over from other donors' samples.

Many counts were recorded for this clonotype. J is TRBJ2-5 and V is TRBV12-5; D gene ambiguous. Trimming stripped 5 bases from V and 4 bases from J, with 14 bases between. Germline-derived CDR1 and CDR2 are LGHNT and FRNRAP. This CDR3 is built from 14 residues. The CDR3 bases are TGTGCTAGTGGTCCCGCAGGAGCTCCAGAGACCCAGTACTTC. Protein product: CASGPAGAPETQYF.

This clonotype appeared a few times. V usage is TRBV7-2 and J usage is TRBJ1-1; possible D gene TRBD1, 5 bases. The ends were cut back, 6 bases at V and 4 bases at J, with 15 bases in the middle. CDR1 is SGHTA, CDR2 FQGNSA, per germline. The CDR3 spans 14 residues. This chain's CDR3 is CASSYQGIGTEAFF. The CDR3 DNA reads TGTGCCAGCAGTTACCAGGGAATAGGCACTGAAGCTTTCTTT.

This clonotype was counted between two and nine times. The chain employs TRBV11-3 and TRBJ2-4; D call uncertain. The CDR3 consists of 15 residues. Deletions cut 4 bases from V and 0 bases from J, with 10 bases between. CDR1 is SGHNT and CDR2 is YENEEA in the germline V gene. CDR3 DNA: TGTGCCAGCAGCTCCCGCAGGATAGCCAAAAACATTCAGTACTTC. Translating it yields CASSSRRIAKNIQYF.

In this sample, this clonotype turned up many times. The chain has TRBV7-9 and TRBJ2-7; D ambiguous. Germline CDR1 reads SEHNR; CDR2 reads FQNEAQ (reference sequence). The CDR3 is 15 amino acids. The V end was cut by 5 bases, the J end by 2 bases, with 16 bases between. For the CDR3, the DNA is TGTGCCAGCAGCCCTCGAACTCCCGACCCCTACGAGCAGTACTTC. This codes for CASSPRTPDPYEQYF.

This clonotype was recorded many times. The rearrangement joins TRBV7-2 to TRBJ1-1; a possible D gene is TRBD1 (6 bases). This CDR3 is built from 15 residues. V lost 1 base and J 0 bases, leaving 9 bases between the germline ends. Germline CDR1 reads SGHTA; CDR2 reads FQGNSA. CDR3 sequence (DNA): TGTGCCAGCAGCTTAGGGGGGGGCCTGAACACTGAAGCTTTCTTT. Encoded protein: CASSLGGGLNTEAFF.

This clonotype was found many times. The V and J genes are TRBV19 and TRBJ1-4; no clear D gene. There are 13 residues in the CDR3. Germline CDR1 reads LNHDA; CDR2 reads SQIVND (reference sequence). V was cut by 5 bases and J by 5 bases, with 9 bases left in between. CDR3 protein: CASSPRLNEKLFF. The CDR3 nucleotides read TGTGCCAGTAGTCCCCGGCTGAATGAAAAACTGTTTTTT.

This clonotype has a count of ten or more. V is TRBV10-3 and J is TRBJ2-1; TRBD2 might be the D (6 bases). The V and J ends lost 0 bases and 2 bases respectively, with 14 bases between them. The CDR3 is 17 amino acids. Germline values: CDR1 ENHRY, CDR2 SYGVKD. The CDR3 coding sequence is TGTGCCATCAGTGAGTCGAGGGCGGGATCAACCTACAATGAGCAGTTCTTC. It translates to CAISESRAGSTYNEQFF.

V and J are TRBV7-9 and TRBJ1-4; 7 bases are shared with TRBD1. The V and J ends lost 5 bases and 6 bases, in that order; junction bases with no gene match: 9. Germline CDR1 SEHNR, CDR2 FQNEAQ (reference sequence). The CDR3 extends over 15 amino acids. The CDR3 sequence is CASSTRDSPHEKLFF. CDR3 nucleotide sequence: TGTGCCAGCAGCACCCGGGACAGCCCCCATGAAAAACTGTTTTTT.

The V gene is TRBV7-2, the J gene TRBJ2-7; possible D gene TRBD1, 6 bases. Trimming pared 4 bases from V and 4 bases from J, leaving 20 bases between. Germline CDR1 and CDR2: SGHTA and FQGNSA. This CDR3 contains 16 residues. Written as DNA, the CDR3 is TGTGCCAGCAGCTCCAACCGGGACACACTAAATTACGAGCAGTACTTC. This sequence encodes CASSSNRDTLNYEQYF.

This clonotype was counted at least ten times. DNA of the CDR3: TGTGCCAGCAGGAAGGGGGCGCTTTTCCCCTATGGCTACACCTTC. Protein product: CASRKGALFPYGYTF. The V call is TRBV28, the J call TRBJ1-2; 7 bases agree with TRBD1. Trimming took 6 bases from V and 4 from J; bases not matched to a gene: 11. The CDR3 length is 15 residues. From germline, CDR1 is MDHEN and CDR2 SYDVKM.

The chain is built from TRBV19 and TRBJ1-1; TRBD1 is a possible D gene (5 bases). CDR3 length equals 14 residues. Trimming removed 6 bases at V and 1 base at J, with 12 bases between. CDR1 is LNHDA, CDR2 SQIVND, per germline (reference sequence). The CDR3 is CASRPLGPNTEAFF. CDR3 DNA: TGTGCCAGTAGACCGCTGGGACCGAACACTGAAGCTTTCTTT. The full variable domain, in which reference TRBV19 and TRBJ1-1 provide the parts outside the CDR3, is DGGITQSPKYLFRKEGQNVTLSCEQNLNHDAMYWYRQDPGQGLRLIYYSQIVNDFQKGDIAEGYSVSREKKESFPLTVTSAQKNPTAFYLCASRPLGPNTEAFFGQGTRLTVV.

This clonotype was recorded many times. The chain couples TRBV28 to TRBJ1-5; D is perhaps TRBD1 (5 bases). Looked up from germline, CDR1 is MDHEN and CDR2 is SYDVKM. The V and J ends lost 7 bases and 1 base respectively, with 17 bases between them. The length of the CDR3 is 16 residues. CDR3 coding DNA: TGTGCCAGCACCGCGCCGGGGGATAAGAGCAATCAGCCCCAGCATTTT. This sequence encodes CASTAPGDKSNQPQHF. The full variable domain, completed using reference TRBV28 and TRBJ1-5, is DVKVTQSSRYLVKRTGEKVFLECVQDMDHENMFWYRQDPGLGLRLIYFSYDVKMKEKGDIPEGYSVSREKKERFSLILESASTNQTSMYLCASTAPGDKSNQPQHFGDGTRLSIL.

This clonotype was counted a few times. In DNA, the CDR3 is TGTGCCAGCTCACCAGGGGAGGGCCTCAGGAACACTGAAGCTTTCTTT. Encoded protein: CASSPGEGLRNTEAFF. This chain joins TRBV18 and TRBJ1-1; D remains unclear. V was clipped by 2 bases and J by 1 base, with 14 bases between them. The germline V gene has CDR1 KGHSH and CDR2 LQKENI. The CDR3 has 16 residues.

In its sample, this clonotype was seen many times. The V and J genes are TRBV19 and TRBJ2-1; D not certain. CDR1 and CDR2 from the germline V gene are LNHDA and SQIVND (reference sequence). Deletions cut 2 bases from V and 8 bases from J, with 16 bases between. This CDR3 is built from 15 residues. The CDR3 nucleotides are TGTGCCAGTAGTATACAGGCTCAACTCTTTGATGAGCAGTTCTTC. Its protein product is CASSIQAQLFDEQFF.

This rearrangement joins TRBV5-1 to TRBJ1-1, with D perhaps TRBD1 (5 bases). Trimming took off 3 bases at V and 1 base at J, with 16 bases between the two ends. CDR3 size: 16 residues. Germline CDR1 is SGHRS and CDR2 is YFSETQ. The CDR3 here is CASSSTGVGTNTEAFF. Here the CDR3 DNA reads TGCGCCAGCAGCTCTACAGGAGTTGGAACGAACACTGAAGCTTTCTTT.

This clonotype appeared many times. The chain uses TRBV4-2 and TRBJ1-1, with D unresolved. CDR1 is LGHNA and CDR2 is YNFKEQ in the germline V gene. V was pared by 0 bases and J by 1 base, with 9 bases between. CDR3 length: 15 amino acids. The chain's CDR3 is CASSQESRRNTEAFF. CDR3 sequence (DNA): TGTGCCAGCAGCCAAGAGTCGCGTAGGAACACTGAAGCTTTCTTT.

This clonotype came up many times. The chain joins TRBV30 to TRBJ2-1, with a possible D match to TRBD2 (7 bases). Trimming removed 4 bases at V and 7 bases at J, with 14 bases between. CDR1 and CDR2 (germline): GTSNPN, SVGIG (reference sequence). The CDR3 length is 13 residues. CDR3 in amino acids: CAWTGGRGNEQFF. Here the CDR3 DNA reads TGTGCCTGGACCGGTGGGAGGGGGAATGAGCAGTTCTTC.

This clonotype was counted at least ten times. The rearrangement joins TRBV11-3 to TRBJ2-1; TRBD2 matches at 9 bases. The CDR3 loop spans 17 amino acids. V trimming: 5 bases; J trimming: 4 bases; junction bases outside the gene matches: 12. Germline lookup yields CDR1 SGHNT and CDR2 YENEEA. CDR3 sequence: CASSLRAGGLGYNEQFF. CDR3 DNA: TGTGCCAGCAGCCTGAGAGCGGGGGGTCTGGGGTACAATGAGCAGTTCTTC.

At least ten counts were recorded for this clonotype. The chain combines TRBV7-8 with TRBJ2-7; the match to TRBD1 covers 7 bases. The CDR3 extends over 15 amino acids. J was trimmed by 2 bases and V by 7 bases; bases with no gene match: 11. Germline V gene lookup returns CDR1 SGHVS and CDR2 FQNEAQ. The CDR3 nucleotides are TGTGCCAGCACCTATCGACAGGGTGACGCCTACGAGCAGTACTTC. Its translation is CASTYRQGDAYEQYF.

There are a few counts of this clonotype. The V and J genes are TRBV7-9 and TRBJ1-1; D not resolved. Germline-derived CDR1 and CDR2 are SEHNR and FQNEAQ (reference sequence). The CDR3 consists of 13 residues. V lost 0 bases and J lost 7, with 9 bases in between. This chain's CDR3 is CASSLAGKGEAFF. The CDR3 DNA follows: TGTGCCAGCAGCTTAGCGGGGAAGGGTGAAGCTTTCTTT.

In this sample, this clonotype turned up many times. The chain combines TRBV6-6 with TRBJ1-5; the D gene is possibly TRBD1 (5 bases). V was shortened by 4 bases and J by 4 bases, with 14 bases between the two germline ends. CDR3 length equals 15 residues. In germline, CDR1 is MNHNY, CDR2 SVGAGI (reference sequence). CDR3 coding DNA: TGTGCCAGCAGTTCCCACGACAGCCGAAATCAGCCCCAGCATTTT. Its protein product is CASSSHDSRNQPQHF.

The sample holds many counts of this clonotype. The chain combines TRBV7-2 with TRBJ1-5; D not resolved. Germline values: CDR1 SGHTA, CDR2 FQGNSA. V lost 5 bases to trimming and J lost 3 bases, with 11 bases between them. The CDR3 covers 14 residues. CDR3 sequence (DNA): TGTGCCAGCAGCCCCGTTGGTCTCAATCAGCCCCAGCATTTT. Translated, it gives CASSPVGLNQPQHF.

This clonotype came up many times. The chain has TRBV6-1 and TRBJ2-3; D remains unclear. CDR1 is MNHNS and CDR2 is SASEGT in the germline V gene. Trimming removed 10 bases at V and 0 bases at J, with 8 bases between. CDR3 length: 12 residues. The CDR3 sequence: CATQDSTDTQYF. In DNA form, the CDR3 reads TGTGCCACCCAGGACAGCACAGATACGCAGTATTTT.

This clonotype was observed at least ten times. The CDR3 reads CASRLLGGPSNQPQHF. DNA of the CDR3: TGTGCCAGCAGGTTGTTGGGGGGGCCTAGCAATCAGCCCCAGCATTTT. This sequence joins TRBV28 and TRBJ1-5; TRBD1 might be the D (6 bases). Germline V lookup: CDR1 MDHEN, CDR2 SYDVKM. The CDR3 contains 16 residues. Trimming cost V 6 bases and J 0 bases, with 15 bases left between them.

V usage is TRBV27 and J usage is TRBJ1-2; 7 positions agree with TRBD1. Trimming took 4 bases from V and 4 from J; bases not matched to a gene: 3. There are 13 residues in the CDR3. Germline V CDR1 and CDR2: MNHEY, SMNVEV (reference sequence). Written as DNA, the CDR3 is TGTGCCAGCAGTTACACAGGGGCCTATGGCTACACCTTC. This encodes CASSYTGAYGYTF.